Listed below are T cell receptor delta chains from one sample, sequenced in a study of Vδ1+ human thymocytes. TCRdb re-processed the multiplex PCR reads using CATT. The top ten hold roughly 0.5% of the sample, which has roughly 50,000 delta-chain clones, more than 15% seen once. Sample: Vdelta1+ gamma-delta thymocytes from the thymus. All receptors derive from a boy in the first two years of life who had congenital heart surgery. Both conserved end residues are part of each CDR3. D genes are given only for firm matches. Clone size is not always given. Where it is, it says once, few, many or a class for expanded clones.

TRDV2	.	TRDJ1	.	TGTGCCTGTGACACCAGGACTAATCAGGGCACATACAACGATAAACTCATCTTT	CACDTRTNQGTYNDKLIF
TRDV1	few	TRDJ1	.	TGTGCTCTTGGGAGAGGCCTTCCCCGTGTCTACACCGATAAACTCATCTTT	CALGRGLPRVYTDKLIF
TRDV1	.	TRDJ1	TRDD3	TGTGCTCTTGGGGAACTAGGCCCCTACACTGGGGGATACGGCACCGATAAACTCATCTTT	CALGELGPYTGGYGTDKLIF
TRDV1	.	TRDJ1	.	TGTGCTCTTGGGCCCAGGGGCTCCTCTGGAGTACTAAAGTACACCGATAAACTCATCTTT	CALGPRGSSGVLKYTDKLIF
TRDV2	medium-sized	TRDJ1	.	TGTGCCTGTGAGTTCAACAATAAACTCATCTTT	CACEFNNKLIF
TRDV1	.	TRDJ1	TRDD3	TGTGCTCTTGGGGACTTCCTCCCTATTAAAAGGACTGGGGGATCGTCGTACACCGATAAACTCATCTTT	CALGDFLPIKRTGGSSYTDKLIF
TRDV1	few	TRDJ1	.	TGTGCTCTTGGGGAACTTCCCCTCTCTTCCTACCTGGGGGATTTGGTTGGTACCGATAAACTCATCTTT	CALGELPLSSYLGDLVGTDKLIF
TRDV1	few	TRDJ1	.	TGTGCTCTTGGGGAACCCTCCTACCGTCGTCGGGGGATGGTGTCCGATAAACTCATCTTT	CALGEPSYRRRGMVSDKLIF
TRDV1	few	TRDJ1	TRDD3	TGTGCTCTTGGGGAACTTACCGAGTACTGGGGGAGCCCATCGGGGGACCTCACCGATAAACTCATCTTT	CALGELTEYWGSPSGDLTDKLIF
TRDV1	.	TRDJ1	TRDD2	TGTGCTCTTGGGGAAGGAAAATTTCCTACGGGCTACACCTTTCTTAAACTCATCTTT	CALGEGKFPTGYTFLKLIF
TRDV1	few	TRDJ1	TRDD2	TGTGCTCTTGGGGCGTATTCCTACTACCCCTTCATCTTT	CALGAYSYYPFIF
TRDV1	few	TRDJ1	.	TGTGCTCTTGGGGAACTACGGAAGGGAATGGGGGTCACCGATAAACTCATCTTT	CALGELRKGMGVTDKLIF
TRDV1	.	TRDJ2	TRDD3	TGTGCTCTTGGGGAACTGGTCCTTCCTTACGTGAAACCGCTGGGGGATACATGGGCTTTGACAGCACAACTCTTCTTT	CALGELVLPYVKPLGDTWALTAQLFF
TRDV1	.	TRDJ1	TRDD3	TGTGCTCTTGGGGAATGTCCACTGGGGGATACTAGACTCATCTTT	CALGECPLGDTRLIF
TRDV1	few	TRDJ1	TRDD3	TGTGCCTTAAAGGATCCCCACTGGGGGATACCGGCCACCGATAAACTCATCTTT	CALKDPHWGIPATDKLIF
TRDV1	few	TRDJ1	TRDD3	TGTGCTCTTGGGGAACACCTGGGGGGTCCCTCTCACACCGATAAACTCATCTTT	CALGEHLGGPSHTDKLIF
TRDV1	.	TRDJ1	.	TGTGCTCTTGGGACGGCCTTCCCATTCTTACTGGGGTACACCGATAAACTCATCTTT	CALGTAFPFLLGYTDKLIF
TRDV1	few	TRDJ1	TRDD3	TGTGCGCAAAAGTGGACTTCCTACGACTGGGGGATGGTCGACACCGATAAACTCATCTTT	CAQKWTSYDWGMVDTDKLIF
TRDV1	few	TRDJ2	.	TGTGCTCTTGGGGAACCAATCGCTTTGACAGCACAACTCTTCTTT	CALGEPIALTAQLFF
TRDV1	.	TRDJ1	.	TGTGCTCTTGGGGAACCTGAGTCTACGTTTGGGGGTCACCGGGCCGATAAACTCATCTTT	CALGEPESTFGGHRADKLIF
TRDV1	.	TRDJ1	TRDD3	TGTGCTCTTGGGGAACTGTTTAACTGGGGGATACGGAGAGGCAACGATAAACTCATCTTT	CALGELFNWGIRRGNDKLIF
TRDV1	few	TRDJ1	TRDD3	TGTGCTCTTGTGGGAATACTCTGGGGGATAGGGTACACCGATAAACTCATCTTT	CALVGILWGIGYTDKLIF
TRDV1	few	TRDJ1	.	TGTGCTCTTGGGGAACCCTACTTCCCCATCTGGGTAGGTAAACTCATCTTT	CALGEPYFPIWVGKLIF
TRDV1	.	TRDJ1	TRDD3	TGTGCTCTTGGGGAACGCTTAGGCGGATCCGGGGGTACTGGGGTCCTCGCCACCGATAAACTCATCTTT	CALGERLGGSGGTGVLATDKLIF
TRDV1	.	TRDJ1	.	TGTGCTCTTGGGGAACTTGAAACGGAGGGGGACCCGGCCGATAAACTCATCTTT	CALGELETEGDPADKLIF
TRDV1	.	TRDJ1	TRDD3	TGTGCTCTTGGGGAACAAGGCGTTAGGAACTGGGGGATACGCGTCACCGATAAACTCATCTTT	CALGEQGVRNWGIRVTDKLIF
TRDV1	few	TRDJ1	.	TGTGCTCTTGGGGAATCCCCACCCCGGGGAGGGGAGTACACCGATAAGCTCATCTTT	CALGESPPRGGEYTDKLIF
TRDV1	few	TRDJ1	TRDD2	TGTGCTCTTGGGGAAAATCAAGGCCTTCCTAGTAGGTACACCGATAAACTCATCTTT	CALGENQGLPSRYTDKLIF
TRDV1	.	TRDJ1	TRDD3	TGTGCTCTTGGGGAACCTCCTACGATGGGGGATACAATCACCGATAAACTCATCTTT	CALGEPPTMGDTITDKLIF
TRDV1	.	TRDJ1	TRDD2	TGTGCTCTTGGGGAAGACGTCCTCTTCCTACGTCAGCCGATCACTACCCCCGAAGAGACCTTCGATAAACTCATCTTT	CALGEDVLFLRQPITTPEETFDKLIF
TRDV1	few	TRDJ1	TRDD3	TGTGCTCTTGGGGAAAATCCATATTACTGGGGGATGATTACCGATAAACTCATCTTT	CALGENPYYWGMITDKLIF
TRDV1	few	TRDJ1	.	TGTGCTCTTGGGAAAGTTCCTGCCCCTGGGGCGCCCGATAAACTCATCTTT	CALGKVPAPGAPDKLIF
TRDV1	.	TRDJ1	TRDD2	TGTGCTCTTGGGGGCCCTACCTTCCTACTGAACACGGGGGTCACGTACACCGATAAACTCATCTTT	CALGGPTFLLNTGVTYTDKLIF
TRDV1	.	TRDJ1	TRDD3	TGTGCTCTTGGGGCCGCAATTAAATCAATAATCTGGGGGATACGCCCGACCGATAAACTCATCTTT	CALGAAIKSIIWGIRPTDKLIF
TRDV1	.	TRDJ1	TRDD3	TGTGCTCTTGGGGAATACAAGGGGATACGCTTTTTTTCCCAATTGTACACCGATAAACTCATCTTT	CALGEYKGIRFFSQLYTDKLIF
TRDV1	.	TRDJ1	TRDD3	TGTGCTCTTGGGGAGGCGGCGGTACTGGGGGCCGGAGAGACCGATAAACTCATCTTT	CALGEAAVLGAGETDKLIF
TRDV1	few	TRDJ1	.	TGCGCTCTTGGGGAACTAGGAACACTCTACACCGATAAACTCATCTTT	CALGELGTLYTDKLIF
TRDV1	few	TRDJ1	TRDD3	TGTGCTCTTGGGACACTCCGGCTGGGGGATATCTTGTACACCGATAAACTCATCTTT	CALGTLRLGDILYTDKLIF
TRDV1	few	TRDJ1	TRDD3	TGTGCTCTTGGGGAACATCCGTGGGTTGGGGGAGACACCGATAAACTCATCTTT	CALGEHPWVGGDTDKLIF
TRDV1	few	TRDJ1	.	TGTGCTCTTGGGGAACTGGGGCGTGGCCCTCTTCCCAACCCGTACACCGATAAACTCATCTTT	CALGELGRGPLPNPYTDKLIF
TRDV1	.	TRDJ1	TRDD3	TGTGCTCTTGGGGACCACAGTCTGGGGGGGGATAAACTCATCTTT	CALGDHSLGGDKLIF
TRDV1	few	TRDJ1	TRDD3	TGTGCTCTTGTGTGGAAAACCCATGGGCACTGGGGGATACCCACCGATAAACTCATCTTT	CALVWKTHGHWGIPTDKLIF
TRDV1	.	TRDJ1	TRDD3	TGTGCTCTTGGGGAACTTCTACGTGGAGGACCTCTTCTGGGGGATACCCCCAAAGACACCGATAAACTCATCTTT	CALGELLRGGPLLGDTPKDTDKLIF
TRDV1	.	TRDJ1	TRDD3	TGTGCTCTTGGGGAACTGTCTATGGGGGATACTAGCCCCGATAAACTCATCTTT	CALGELSMGDTSPDKLIF
TRDV1	.	TRDJ1	.	TGTGCTCTTGGGGAATGTATCCTCCCCACCGGGAAACCCATCTTT	CALGECILPTGKPIF
TRDV1	few	TRDJ1	TRDD3	TGTGCTCTTGGGGACGCCTTCCTACGTCCTGGGGGATACGGAGACACCGATAAACTCATCTTT	CALGDAFLRPGGYGDTDKLIF
TRDV1	.	TRDJ1	TRDD3	TGTGCTCTTGGGGAACAAGGCTTCCTACGAAGTGGTCTGGGGGATACCAGGTCCCCCCAATACACCGATAAACTCATCTTT	CALGEQGFLRSGLGDTRSPQYTDKLIF
TRDV3	.	TRDJ1	.	TGTGCCTTCCCTTCCTACGGCCGGGGGATAGTAACCGATAAACTCATCTTT	CAFPSYGRGIVTDKLIF
TRDV1	few	TRDJ1	.	TGTGCTCTTGGGGAACCAGGGAACTTCCAACGCCCTTGGGGGCCAATGGACACCGATAAACTCATCTTT	CALGEPGNFQRPWGPMDTDKLIF
TRDV1	few	TRDJ1	TRDD2	TGTGCTCTTGGGGAACTAAGGGTTTTTCCTTCCTACTCGAAGTACACCGATAAACTCATCTTT	CALGELRVFPSYSKYTDKLIF
TRDV1	.	TRDJ1	.	TGTGCTCTTGGGGAACTTGGAAATGTTAGACGCCCCCTCGGTCTCATCTTT	CALGELGNVRRPLGLIF
TRDV1	.	TRDJ1	TRDD3	TGTGCTCTTGGGGGGCGATCCTATGCGGGATACGAACTCATCTTT	CALGGRSYAGYELIF
TRDV1	.	TRDJ1	.	TGTGCTCTTGGGGTCCTGGCCTTCCCCGCCTCAGTACAGATGTACACCGATAAACTCATCTTT	CALGVLAFPASVQMYTDKLIF
TRDV1	.	TRDJ1	.	TGTGCTCTTGGGGAATTTGGGCCCCTGGGTGCCTTGGCCGATAAACTCATCTTT	CALGEFGPLGALADKLIF
TRDV1	.	TRDJ1	TRDD3	TGTGCTCTTGGGGAACCTCTCCAACTGGGGGATACTCGGCGGGCCGATAAACTCATCTTT	CALGEPLQLGDTRRADKLIF